This T cell receptor (beta chain) was documented in a study of blood T cell repertoires in COVID-19. Study-wide context: The United States, Italy and Spain supplied acute and convalescent COVID-19 samples.

The authors' processing: Amplification of reference gene primers provided the estimated nucleated cell counts. TCRdb keeps only in-frame clones here, not all; method: immunoSEQ multiplex PCR. D and trimming come from the DNA, and the V and J calls and clone size come from that table. The sample carries about 64,000 clones, around three quarters recorded once. Germline V gives CDR1 MNHNS, CDR2 SASEGT. J lost 1 base, V lost 0 bases, and 1 base had no gene match. The CDR3 covers 15 residues. The sequencing input was peripheral blood. This TCR derives from a human donor in a cohort sampled during active COVID-19. The chain carries TRBV6-1 and TRBJ2-5; 8 positions match TRBD2. Here the CDR3 reads CASSEARGAQETQYF. The CDR3 DNA reads as TGTGCCAGCAGTGAAGCGCGGGGGGCCCAAGAGACCCAGTACTTC.